This section outlines one T cell receptor beta chain sequence together with its context. This record comes from a study of blood T cell repertoires in COVID-19. Clones were sequenced by immunoSEQ multiplex PCR, and TCRdb holds only the in-frame ones, with some missing. The data contain about 190,000 clones, 86% of them seen just once; the ten biggest clones take up 7% to 10%. Germline CDR1 reads SEHNR; CDR2 reads FQNEAQ (reference sequence). V lost 2 bases to trimming and J lost 5 bases, with 16 bases between them. The CDR3 consists of 16 residues. Cohort 3 recovered donors had two negative PCRs, clearance, or symptom resolution.

Material: PBMCs or T cells enriched from blood (not recorded which). The receptor's source is a woman aged 30 to 39 who had recovered from COVID-19. The V call is TRBV7-9, the J call TRBJ2-1; D perhaps matches TRBD1 (6 bases). CDR3 coding DNA: TGTGCCAGCAGCTTATATACCGGGACAAGGGACAATGAGCAGTTCTTC. Its translation: CASSLYTGTRDNEQFF.